Following are 2 T cell receptor beta chains from one sample sequenced in a study of CXCR3-negative and CXCR3-positive naive CD8 T cells. Researchers prepared the TRB cDNA libraries using 5' RACE with UMI labels. From the 5' RACE reads, TCRdb lists one entry per CDR3 protein and no DNA. The sample table includes fewer than 60,000 distinct CDR3 sequences. The sample consisted of naive CXCR3- CD8+ T cells from blood. The sample's subset: CD45RO-CCR7+CD27+CD95- naive CD8+ T cells lacking CXCR3 (TNR3-). Source of these receptors: a human donor in good health. Some clones in this sample may be carry-over from other donors' samples.

The gene calls are TRBV7-3 and TRBJ2-7; as DNA is missing, the TRBD1 call by TCRdb cannot be tested. Per germline, CDR1 SGHTA and CDR2 FQGTGA. The CDR3 runs to 16 residues. CDR3 in amino acids: CASSLAGAGMVYEQYF. Using reference TRBV7-3 and TRBJ2-7 for the parts outside the CDR3, the full variable domain is GAGVSQTPSNKVTEKGKYVELRCDPISGHTALYWYRQSLGQGPEFLIYFQGTGAADDSGLPNDRFFAVRPEGSVSTLKIQRTERGDSAVYLCASSLAGAGMVYEQYFGPGTRLTVT.

The chain couples TRBV7-9 to TRBJ1-1; TCRdb selects TRBD1, and the lack of DNA leaves this call unchecked. Germline lookup yields CDR1 SEHNR and CDR2 FQNEAQ (reference sequence). The CDR3 totals 16 residues. The CDR3 protein is CASSLAHREDNTEAFF.